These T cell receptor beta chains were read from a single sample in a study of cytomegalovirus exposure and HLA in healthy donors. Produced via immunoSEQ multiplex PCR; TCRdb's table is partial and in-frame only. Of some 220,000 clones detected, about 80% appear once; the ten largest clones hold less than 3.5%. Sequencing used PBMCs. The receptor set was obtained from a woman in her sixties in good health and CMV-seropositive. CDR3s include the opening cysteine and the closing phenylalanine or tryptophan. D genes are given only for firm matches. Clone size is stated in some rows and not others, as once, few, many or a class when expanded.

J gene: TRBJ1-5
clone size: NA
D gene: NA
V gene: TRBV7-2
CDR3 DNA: TGTGCCAGCAGCCACCCCCCGGGGCAGCCCCAGCATTTT
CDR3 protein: CASSHPPGQPQHF

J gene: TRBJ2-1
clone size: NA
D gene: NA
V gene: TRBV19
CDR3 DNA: TGTGCCAGTAGTATCCAGGAAGGAGAGCAGTTCTTC
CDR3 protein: CASSIQEGEQFF

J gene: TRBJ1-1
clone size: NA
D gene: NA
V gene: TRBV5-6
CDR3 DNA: TGTGCCAGCAGCTTGTTAGGGCCAGCGCGTGAGGGAGCTTTCTTT
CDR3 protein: CASSLLGPAREGAFF

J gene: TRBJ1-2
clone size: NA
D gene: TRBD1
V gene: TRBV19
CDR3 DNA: TGTGCCAGTAGTCTTAGACAGGGGATGAGCACCTTC
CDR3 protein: CASSLRQGMSTF

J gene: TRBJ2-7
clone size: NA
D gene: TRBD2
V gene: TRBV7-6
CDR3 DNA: TGTGCCAGCAGCTTTAGCGGGAAATCCTACGAGCAGTACTTC
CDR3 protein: CASSFSGKSYEQYF

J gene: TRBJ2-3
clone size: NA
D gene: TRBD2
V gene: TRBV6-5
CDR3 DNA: TGTGCCAGCAGTTACTCGAAGGGGGCTAGCGGGGGGGCGCAGTATTTT
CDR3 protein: CASSYSKGASGGAQYF

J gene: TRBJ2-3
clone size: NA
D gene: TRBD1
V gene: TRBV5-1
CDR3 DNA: TGCGCCAGCAGCTTCGGACAGGTACTGGATACGCAGTATTTT
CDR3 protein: CASSFGQVLDTQYF

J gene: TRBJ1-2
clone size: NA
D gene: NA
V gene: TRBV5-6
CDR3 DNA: TGTGCCAGCAGCTTGGTCGGGGGTAACTATGGCTACACCTTC
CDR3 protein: CASSLVGGNYGYTF

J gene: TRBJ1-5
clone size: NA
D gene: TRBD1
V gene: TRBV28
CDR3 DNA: TGTGCCAGCACTACCGGGACAGGGTACCAGCCCCAGCATTTT
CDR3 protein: CASTTGTGYQPQHF

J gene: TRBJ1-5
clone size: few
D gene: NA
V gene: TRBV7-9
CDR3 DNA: TGTGCCAGCAGCTTTAACAATCAGCCCCAGCATTTT
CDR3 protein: CASSFNNQPQHF

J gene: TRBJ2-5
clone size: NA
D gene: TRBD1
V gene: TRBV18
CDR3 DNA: TGTGCCAGCTCACCCAGGGACAGACAAGAGACCCAGTACTTC
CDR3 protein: CASSPRDRQETQYF

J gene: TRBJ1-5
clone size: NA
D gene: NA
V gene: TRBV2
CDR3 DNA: TGTGCCAGCAGTGGTCTAGGGGGGGGCAATCAGCCCCAGCATTTT
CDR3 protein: CASSGLGGGNQPQHF

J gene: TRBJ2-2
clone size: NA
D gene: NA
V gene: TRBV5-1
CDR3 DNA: TGCGCCAGCAGCCCCACCCATCTAGGCGGGGAGCTGTTTTTT
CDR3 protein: CASSPTHLGGELFF

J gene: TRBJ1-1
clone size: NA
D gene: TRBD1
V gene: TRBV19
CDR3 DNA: TGTGCCAGTAGTATCCCGGACAGGGGGCGTTTTGAAGCTTTCTTT
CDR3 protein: CASSIPDRGRFEAFF

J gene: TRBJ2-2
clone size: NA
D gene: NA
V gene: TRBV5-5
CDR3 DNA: TGTGCCAGCAGCTTGGTGCAGGGGTACACCGGGGAGCTGTTTTTT
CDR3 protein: CASSLVQGYTGELFF

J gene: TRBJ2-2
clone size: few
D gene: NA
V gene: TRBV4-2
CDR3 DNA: TGTGCCAGCAGCCAAGTGACGGACTATCTCACCGGGGAGCTGTTTTTT
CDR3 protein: CASSQVTDYLTGELFF

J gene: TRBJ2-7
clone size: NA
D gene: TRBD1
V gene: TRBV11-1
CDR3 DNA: TGTGCCAGCAGTCGCGGACAGGGGGCCAACGAGCAGTACTTC
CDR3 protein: CASSRGQGANEQYF

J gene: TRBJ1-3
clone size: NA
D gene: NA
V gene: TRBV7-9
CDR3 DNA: TGTGCCAGCCGAATCTCGATGGCCACACGGGCTGGAAACACCATATATTTT
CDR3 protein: CASRISMATRAGNTIYF

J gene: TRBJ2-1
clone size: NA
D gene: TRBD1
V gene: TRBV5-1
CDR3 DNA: TGCGCCAGCAGCTTGGGGGACAGCAACTACAATGAGCAGTTCTTC
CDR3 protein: CASSLGDSNYNEQFF

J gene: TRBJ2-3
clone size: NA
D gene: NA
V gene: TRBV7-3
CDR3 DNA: TGTGCCAGCAGCTTAATTGGGCAGGCCACCGATACGCAGTATTTT
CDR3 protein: CASSLIGQATDTQYF

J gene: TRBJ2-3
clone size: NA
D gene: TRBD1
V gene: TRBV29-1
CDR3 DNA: TGCAGCGTCAAACAGGGGGCGCAGAGCACAGATACGCAGTATTTT
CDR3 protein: CSVKQGAQSTDTQYF

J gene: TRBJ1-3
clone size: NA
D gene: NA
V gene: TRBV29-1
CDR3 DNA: TGCAGCGTTGTTGACACCTCTGGAAACACCATATATTTT
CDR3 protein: CSVVDTSGNTIYF

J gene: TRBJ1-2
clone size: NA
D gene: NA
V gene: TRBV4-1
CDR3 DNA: TGCGCCAGCAGCCAAGATGGGCAGGGAAAGCGTTCGAGCTATGGCTACACCTTC
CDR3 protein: CASSQDGQGKRSSYGYTF

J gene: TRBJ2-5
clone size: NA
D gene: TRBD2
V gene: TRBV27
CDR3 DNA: TGTGCCAGCAGAACCTTCCTAGCGGGGGGGCTCGAGACCCAGTACTTC
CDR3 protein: CASRTFLAGGLETQYF

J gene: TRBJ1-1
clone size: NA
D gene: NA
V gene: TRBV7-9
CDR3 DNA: TGTTCCAGCAGCCCTAGGACATTTCCCTACACTGAAGCTTTCTTT
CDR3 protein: CSSSPRTFPYTEAFF

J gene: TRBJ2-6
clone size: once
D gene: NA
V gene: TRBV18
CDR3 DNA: TGTGCCAGCTCACCACCGTCAGGCTCTGGGGCCAACGTCCTGACTTTC
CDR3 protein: CASSPPSGSGANVLTF

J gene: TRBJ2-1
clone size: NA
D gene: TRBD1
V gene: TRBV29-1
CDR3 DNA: TGCAGCGCGGGACAGGGGGGTTCAGGTGAGCAGTTCTTC
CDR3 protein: CSAGQGGSGEQFF

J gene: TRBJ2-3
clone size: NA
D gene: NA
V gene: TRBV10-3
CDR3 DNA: TGTGCCATCAGTGCGGGATGGGAAGATACGCAGTATTTT
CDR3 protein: CAISAGWEDTQYF

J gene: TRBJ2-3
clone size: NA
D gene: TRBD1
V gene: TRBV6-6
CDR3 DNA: TGTGCCAGCAGTTACCCGACAGGGTCCAGCACAGATACGCAGTATTTT
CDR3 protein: CASSYPTGSSTDTQYF

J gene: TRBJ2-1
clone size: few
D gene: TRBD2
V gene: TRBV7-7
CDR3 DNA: TGTGCCAGCAGCCGAGGAGGCGCGGGAGGGCGGAATGAGCAGTTCTTC
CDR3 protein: CASSRGGAGGRNEQFF

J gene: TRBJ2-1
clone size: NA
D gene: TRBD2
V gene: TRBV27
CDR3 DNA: TGTGCCAGTCGGGCTAGCGGGAGAGACGGTGAGCAGTTCTTC
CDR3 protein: CASRASGRDGEQFF

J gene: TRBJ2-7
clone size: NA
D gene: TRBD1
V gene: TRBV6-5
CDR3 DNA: TGTGCCAGCAGCCGTGGACAGGGGGCGGGGGAGCAGTACTTC
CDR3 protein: CASSRGQGAGEQYF

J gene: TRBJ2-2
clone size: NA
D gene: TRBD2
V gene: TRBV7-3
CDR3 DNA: TGTGCCAGCAGTTCTAATCGGGGGGGCACCGGGGAGCTGTTTTTT
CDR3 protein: CASSSNRGGTGELFF

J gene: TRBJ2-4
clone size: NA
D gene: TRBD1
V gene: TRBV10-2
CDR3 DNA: TGCGCCAGCAGTGCGGACGGGACAGGGATGGCCAAAAACATTCAGTACTTC
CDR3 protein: CASSADGTGMAKNIQYF

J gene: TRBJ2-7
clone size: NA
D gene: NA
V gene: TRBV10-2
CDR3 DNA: TGCGCCAGCAGCACCGGGATACCTCTCGAGCAGTACTTC
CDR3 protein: CASSTGIPLEQYF

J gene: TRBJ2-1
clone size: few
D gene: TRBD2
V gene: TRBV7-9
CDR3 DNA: TGTGCCAGCAGCTTCCCTTCGGGGGGGGCTAATGAGCAGTTCTTC
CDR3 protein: CASSFPSGGANEQFF

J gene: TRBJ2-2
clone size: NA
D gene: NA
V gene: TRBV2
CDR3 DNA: TGTGCCAGCAGTGCCGACAGGAACACCGGGGAGCTGTTTTTT
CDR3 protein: CASSADRNTGELFF

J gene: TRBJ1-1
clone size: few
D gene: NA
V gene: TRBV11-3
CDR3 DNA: TGTGCCAGCAGCCAAGGAGGCGCCCGGGTCACTGAAGCTTTCTTT
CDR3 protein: CASSQGGARVTEAFF

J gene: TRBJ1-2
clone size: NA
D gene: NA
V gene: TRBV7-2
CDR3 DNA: TGTGCCAGCAGCCCTCAGACTGCGAACTATGGCTACACCTTC
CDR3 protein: CASSPQTANYGYTF

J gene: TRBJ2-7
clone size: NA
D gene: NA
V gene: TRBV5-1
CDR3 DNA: TGCGCCAGCAGCGTTCGGGTCACTCCCTACGAGCAGTACTTC
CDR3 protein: CASSVRVTPYEQYF

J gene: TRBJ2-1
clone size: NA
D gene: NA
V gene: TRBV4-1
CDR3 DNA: TGCGCCAGCAGCCAAGATTTTCCTGGGACTTCGATCTACAATGAGCAGTTCTTC
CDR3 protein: CASSQDFPGTSIYNEQFF

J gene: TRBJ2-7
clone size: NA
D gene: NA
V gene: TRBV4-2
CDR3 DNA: TGTGCCAGCAGCCAAGCGGTAGGAACCTTTTGGGAGGAGCAGTACTTC
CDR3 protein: CASSQAVGTFWEEQYF

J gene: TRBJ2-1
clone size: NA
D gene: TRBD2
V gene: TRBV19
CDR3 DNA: TGTGCCAGTAGGGGGTGGATGGTAGCGGGAGAAGACTCCTACAATGAGCAGTTCTTC
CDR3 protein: CASRGWMVAGEDSYNEQFF

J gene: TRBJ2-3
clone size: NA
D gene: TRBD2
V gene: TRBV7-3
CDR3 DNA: TGTGCCAGCAGCCCAAGCGGGGCACCCGATACGCAGTATTTT
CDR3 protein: CASSPSGAPDTQYF

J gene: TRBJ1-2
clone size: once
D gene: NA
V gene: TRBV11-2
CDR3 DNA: TGTGCCAGCAGCTTAGATAGGGGCAGGGGAAGTGGCTACACCTTC
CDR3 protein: CASSLDRGRGSGYTF

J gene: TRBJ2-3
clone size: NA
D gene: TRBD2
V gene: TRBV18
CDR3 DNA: TGTGCCAGCTCACCGTCCGCTAGCGGGGGGGCTAATACGCAGTATTTT
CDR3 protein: CASSPSASGGANTQYF

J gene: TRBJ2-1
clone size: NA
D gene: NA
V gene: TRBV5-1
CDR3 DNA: TGCGCCAGCAGCTTAGACCTAGCAGTATACAATGAGCAGTTCTTC
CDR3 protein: CASSLDLAVYNEQFF

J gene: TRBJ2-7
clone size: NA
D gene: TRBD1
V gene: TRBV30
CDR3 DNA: TGTGCCTGGAGTGCGAAGGACAGGGTAGGCGAGCAGTACTTC
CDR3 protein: CAWSAKDRVGEQYF

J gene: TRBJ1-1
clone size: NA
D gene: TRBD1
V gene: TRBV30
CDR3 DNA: TGTGCCTGGAAAAAGCAACCAGGGGGCACGTACACTGAAGCTTTCTTT
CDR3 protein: CAWKKQPGGTYTEAFF

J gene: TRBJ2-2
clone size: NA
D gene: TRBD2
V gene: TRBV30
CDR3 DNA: TGTGCCTGGAATACCGGGACTAGCGGGGGGGCCGCCGGGGAGCTGTTTTTT
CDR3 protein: CAWNTGTSGGAAGELFF

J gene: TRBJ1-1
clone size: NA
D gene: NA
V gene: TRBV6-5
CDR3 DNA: TGTGCCAGCAGTTACCTGGCCGGGTGGGCTGAAGCTTTCTTT
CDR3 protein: CASSYLAGWAEAFF

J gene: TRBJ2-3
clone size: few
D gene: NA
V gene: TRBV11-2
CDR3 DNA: TGTGCCAGCAGCTCGACAAGGGACTTCACAGATACGCAGTATTTT
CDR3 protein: CASSSTRDFTDTQYF

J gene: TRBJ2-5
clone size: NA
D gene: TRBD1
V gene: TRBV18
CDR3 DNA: TGTGCCAGCTCACCAGAGACAGGGTGGCAAGAGACCCAGTACTTC
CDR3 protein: CASSPETGWQETQYF

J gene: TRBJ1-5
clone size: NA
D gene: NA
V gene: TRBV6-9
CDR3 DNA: TGTGCCAGCAGTTATTCCCAAACCCGGGGAGATCAGCCCCAGCATTTT
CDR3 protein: CASSYSQTRGDQPQHF

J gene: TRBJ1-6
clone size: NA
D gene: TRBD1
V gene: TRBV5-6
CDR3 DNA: TGTGCCAGCACCAACAGGGGCTCCTATAATTCACCCCTCCACTTT
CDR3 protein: CASTNRGSYNSPLHF

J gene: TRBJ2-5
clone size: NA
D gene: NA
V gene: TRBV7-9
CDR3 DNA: TGTGCCAGCAGCATGGGCATCGCGACCCAGTACTTC
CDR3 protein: CASSMGIATQYF

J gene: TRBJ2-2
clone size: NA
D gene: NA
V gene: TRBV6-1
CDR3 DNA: TGTGCCAGTACGTGGGCGACCGGGGAGCTGTTTTTT
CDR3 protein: CASTWATGELFF